Reported below is one T cell receptor (beta chain). Its antigen is as yet unknown. The primer mix had 60 Vbeta and 13 Jbeta primers. Using immunoSEQ multiplex PCR, the repertoire was profiled, and TCRdb retains in-frame clones only, with some absent. The sample records around 90,000 clones, 55% to 65% being singletons. The CDR3 is made up of 11 amino acids. In germline, CDR1 is SQVTM, CDR2 ANQGSEA. The germline V and J ends were trimmed by 7 bases and 1 base, with 7 bases remaining between them. The data were obtained in a study of cytomegalovirus exposure and HLA in healthy donors. Broader study findings: What TCR beta sequences reportedly achieved was accurate prediction of HLA-A and HLA-B alleles in most subjects.

The sample comprised PBMCs. The receptor comes from a human donor in good health. The chain joins TRBV29-1 to TRBJ1-1; D is unclear. The CDR3 coding sequence is TGCAGCGCTATTAAGAACACTGAAGCTTTCTTT. This encodes CSAIKNTEAFF.